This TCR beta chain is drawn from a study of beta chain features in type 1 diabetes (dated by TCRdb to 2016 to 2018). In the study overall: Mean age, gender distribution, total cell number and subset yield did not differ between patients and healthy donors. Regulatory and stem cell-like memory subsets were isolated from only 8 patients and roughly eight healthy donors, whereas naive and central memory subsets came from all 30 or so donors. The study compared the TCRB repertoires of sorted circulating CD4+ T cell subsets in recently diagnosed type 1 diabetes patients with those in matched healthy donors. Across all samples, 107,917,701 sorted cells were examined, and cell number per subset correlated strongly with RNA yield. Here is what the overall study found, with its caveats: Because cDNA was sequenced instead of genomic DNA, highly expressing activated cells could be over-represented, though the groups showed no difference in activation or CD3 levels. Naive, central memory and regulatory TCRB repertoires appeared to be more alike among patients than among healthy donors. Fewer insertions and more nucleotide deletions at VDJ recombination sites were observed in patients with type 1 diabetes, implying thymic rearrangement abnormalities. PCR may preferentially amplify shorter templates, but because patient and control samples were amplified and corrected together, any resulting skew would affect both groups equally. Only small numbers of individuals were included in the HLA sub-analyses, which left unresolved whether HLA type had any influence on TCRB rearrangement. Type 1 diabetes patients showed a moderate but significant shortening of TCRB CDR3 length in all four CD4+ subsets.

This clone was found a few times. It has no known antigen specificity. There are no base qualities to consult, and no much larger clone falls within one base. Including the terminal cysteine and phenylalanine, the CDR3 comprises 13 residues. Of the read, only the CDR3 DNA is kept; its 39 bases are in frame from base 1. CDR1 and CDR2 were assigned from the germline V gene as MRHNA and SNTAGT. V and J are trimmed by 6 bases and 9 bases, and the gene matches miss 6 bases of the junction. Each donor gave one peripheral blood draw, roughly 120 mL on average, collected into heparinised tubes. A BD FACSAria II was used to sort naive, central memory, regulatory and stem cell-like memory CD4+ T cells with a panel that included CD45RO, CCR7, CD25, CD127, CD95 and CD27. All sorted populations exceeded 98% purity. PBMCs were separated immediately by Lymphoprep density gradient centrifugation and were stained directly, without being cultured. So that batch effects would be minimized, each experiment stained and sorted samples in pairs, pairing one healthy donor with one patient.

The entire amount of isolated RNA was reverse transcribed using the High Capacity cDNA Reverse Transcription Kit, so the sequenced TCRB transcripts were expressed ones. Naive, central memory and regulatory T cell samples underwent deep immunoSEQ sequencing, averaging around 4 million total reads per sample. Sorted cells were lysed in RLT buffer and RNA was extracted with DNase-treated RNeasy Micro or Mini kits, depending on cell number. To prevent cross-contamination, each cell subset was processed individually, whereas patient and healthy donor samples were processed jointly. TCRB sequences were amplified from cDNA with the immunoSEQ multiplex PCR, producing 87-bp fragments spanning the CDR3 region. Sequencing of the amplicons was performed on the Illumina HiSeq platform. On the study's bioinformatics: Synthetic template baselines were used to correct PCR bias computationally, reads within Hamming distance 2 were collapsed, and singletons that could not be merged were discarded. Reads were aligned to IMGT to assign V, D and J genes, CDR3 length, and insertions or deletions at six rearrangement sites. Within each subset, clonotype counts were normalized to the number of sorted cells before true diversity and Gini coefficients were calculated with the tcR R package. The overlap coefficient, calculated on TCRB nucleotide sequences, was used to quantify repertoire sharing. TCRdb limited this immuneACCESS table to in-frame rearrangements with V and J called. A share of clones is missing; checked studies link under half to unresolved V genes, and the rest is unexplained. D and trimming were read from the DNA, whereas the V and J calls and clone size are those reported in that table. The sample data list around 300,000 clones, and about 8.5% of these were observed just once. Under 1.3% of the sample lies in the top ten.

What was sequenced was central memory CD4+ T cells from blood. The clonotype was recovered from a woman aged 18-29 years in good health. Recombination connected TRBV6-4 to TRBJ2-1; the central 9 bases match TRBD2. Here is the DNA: TGTGCCAGCAGAGATAGCGGGAGCCTTGAGCAGTTCTTC. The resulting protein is CASRDSGSLEQFF.